This T cell receptor (beta chain) was recovered during a study of graft-versus-host responses after intestinal transplantation. Turning to the study itself: The study gave all recipients anti-thymocyte globulin induction, then tacrolimus and steroids for approximately 3 years. Study-wide findings and caveats: Declines in HvG clones occurring early post-transplant were associated with peak circulating GvH clone levels. GvH clones occurred in recipient marrow; some first appeared in ileum or blood. Allografts of one patient group, those with graft-donor T cell macrochimerism, had high graft-versus-host to host-versus-graft clonal ratios.

The protocol was immunoSEQ multiplex PCR, while the TCRdb copy is restricted to in-frame clones and leaves out a portion. This sample carries fewer than 850 clones, about 83% of them seen once, and the ten largest clones take 20% to 25%. The CDR3 loop spans 16 amino acids. The V and J ends lost 0 bases and 4 bases, in that order; junction bases with no gene match: 7. CDR1 and CDR2 from the germline V gene are MGHRA and YSYEKL. Intraepithelial and lamina propria lymphocytes were released after the graft tissue was processed. For this clone: Antigen unknown.

The origin of this receptor is a human patient who received an intestinal transplant, so some T cells may come from the graft donor. The V gene is TRBV4-1, the J gene TRBJ2-7, with 9 bases identical to TRBD2. This material consisted of ileum tissue, taken 22 days after intestinal transplant. The CDR3 region is CASSQDRLAGAYEQYF. For the CDR3, the DNA is TGCGCCAGCAGCCAAGATCGATTAGCGGGAGCTTACGAGCAGTACTTC.